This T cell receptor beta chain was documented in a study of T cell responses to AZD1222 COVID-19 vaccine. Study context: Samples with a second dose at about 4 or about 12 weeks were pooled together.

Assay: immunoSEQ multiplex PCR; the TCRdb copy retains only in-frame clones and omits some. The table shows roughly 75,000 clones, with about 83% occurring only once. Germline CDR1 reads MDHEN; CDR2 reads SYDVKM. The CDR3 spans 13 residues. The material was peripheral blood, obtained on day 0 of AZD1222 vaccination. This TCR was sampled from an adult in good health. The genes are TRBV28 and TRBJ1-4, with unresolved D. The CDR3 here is CAVKGSLNEKLFF. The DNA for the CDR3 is TGTGCGGTAAAAGGGTCGCTTAATGAAAAACTGTTTTTT. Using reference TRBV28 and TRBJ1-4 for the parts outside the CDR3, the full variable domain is DVKVTQSSRYLVKRTGEKVFLECVQDMDHENMFWYRQDPGLGLRLIYFSYDVKMKEKGDIPEGYSVSREKKERFSLILESASTNQTSMYLCAVKGSLNEKLFFGSGTQLSVL.